Reported below is one T cell receptor beta chain. Its recognized antigen is unknown. No much larger clonotype is one base removed from it; base qualities were not supplied. Systemically healthy Caucasian individuals from Russia, around 38 in total and aged roughly 6 to 100 years, were included as donors. Ten milliliters of peripheral blood were drawn from each donor into EDTA-treated Vacutainer tubes. Ficoll-Paque density-gradient centrifugation was used to isolate PBMCs, with at least 7 million obtained per sample. Trizol reagent was used to extract total RNA from PBMCs, with at least 5.5 micrograms per sample. For every donor, an aliquot of PBMCs went through flow cytometry to measure the percentages of naive CD45RAhigh/CD27high T cells. These data come from a study of blood T cells in healthy people across ages (dated by TCRdb to the mid-2010s). In terms of the full investigation: Template switching captured roughly one uniquely barcoded TCR beta cDNA molecule per two T cells in model experiments. For two donors (one aged 18 to 29 and one aged 80 or older), the study analyzed two additional independent replicas of 1 million unique cDNA reads from the same blood draw. Donors were grouped into four age groups: young (average about 15 years), middle-aged (39), aged (over 55) and long-lived (about 89). Using deep sequencing normalized with unique cDNA molecular identifiers, the study measured how TCR beta repertoire diversity changes with age. To avoid experimental bias, donors of different ages were distributed randomly across sequencing lanes. Study-wide conclusions, independent of this receptor: Since profiling was done on bulk unsorted PBMCs, naive and antigen-experienced compartments could not be conclusively compared. Observed TCR beta diversity per million T cells fell roughly linearly with age, and a significant reduction was already apparent by age around 36. Total diversity estimates from one million sequenced T cells were considered lower bounds and underestimates. The percentage of naive T cells measured by flow cytometry correlated strongly with observed TCR beta diversity. Because the CMV infection status of the donors was unknown, age-related changes in expanded clonotypes may potentially have been confounded. Compared with the aged group, more naive CD4+ T cells, fewer expanded clones and increased TCR diversity were shown by the long-lived group, suggesting age selection.

Trimming at the junction amounts to 5 bases on V and 10 bases on J, and the germline ends lie 18 bases apart. From the cysteine through the phenylalanine, the CDR3 covers 14 amino acids. Here the CDR3 DNA is all that survives: 42 bases in frame from base 1. CDR1 and CDR2 were assigned from the germline V gene as SGHTA and FQGNSA. Libraries were built with 5' RACE. Data came from an Illumina HiSeq 2500. A second PCR of about 6 to 12 cycles was performed with a sample-barcoded 5' primer and a J-beta primer mix. A unique molecular identifier was introduced onto each TCR beta cDNA molecule by a template-switch 5' adaptor carrying 12 random nucleotides. At least 2.5 million CDR3-containing paired-end reads were obtained from each sample. The Mint cDNA synthesis kit, primed by a TRBC-specific oligonucleotide, was used to synthesize first-strand cDNA from all RNA. All cDNA was treated with uracil-DNA glycosylase and then went through a first 18-cycle PCR with the universal primers M1SS and BC2_uni_R. From the authors' description of their analysis: For normalization, 1 million high-quality reads were randomly selected from each sample, with every read carrying a distinct molecular identifier. Instead of being binned into consensus sequences, reads that shared molecular identifiers were thrown out. MiTCR, set to a Q25 quality threshold and the strictest error-elimination algorithm, was used for CDR3 identification, clonotype clustering and error correction. A nonparametric unseen species model with Euler transformation was used to estimate a lower bound on total TCR beta diversity. In TCRdb, the public reads were trimmed at Q25 with fastp and aligned with MiXCR, with productive beta chains retained. All rows with the same CDR3 protein become a single entry with the most common DNA and genes. The V and J calls and clone size are TCRdb's, not the authors'. The table for this sample lists hundreds of thousands of distinct CDR3 sequences; around 26% of them were counted only once. The ten largest clones capture approximately 15% of the sample.

This clonotype originated in a woman aged 80 or over in good health. The sequence joins TRBV7-2 to TRBJ2-1; the D gene cannot be resolved reliably. What was sequenced was blood. DNA sequence: TGTGCCAGCAGCCAAGGGCCCTATCGTCAGGAGCAGTTCTTC. The encoded protein is CASSQGPYRQEQFF.